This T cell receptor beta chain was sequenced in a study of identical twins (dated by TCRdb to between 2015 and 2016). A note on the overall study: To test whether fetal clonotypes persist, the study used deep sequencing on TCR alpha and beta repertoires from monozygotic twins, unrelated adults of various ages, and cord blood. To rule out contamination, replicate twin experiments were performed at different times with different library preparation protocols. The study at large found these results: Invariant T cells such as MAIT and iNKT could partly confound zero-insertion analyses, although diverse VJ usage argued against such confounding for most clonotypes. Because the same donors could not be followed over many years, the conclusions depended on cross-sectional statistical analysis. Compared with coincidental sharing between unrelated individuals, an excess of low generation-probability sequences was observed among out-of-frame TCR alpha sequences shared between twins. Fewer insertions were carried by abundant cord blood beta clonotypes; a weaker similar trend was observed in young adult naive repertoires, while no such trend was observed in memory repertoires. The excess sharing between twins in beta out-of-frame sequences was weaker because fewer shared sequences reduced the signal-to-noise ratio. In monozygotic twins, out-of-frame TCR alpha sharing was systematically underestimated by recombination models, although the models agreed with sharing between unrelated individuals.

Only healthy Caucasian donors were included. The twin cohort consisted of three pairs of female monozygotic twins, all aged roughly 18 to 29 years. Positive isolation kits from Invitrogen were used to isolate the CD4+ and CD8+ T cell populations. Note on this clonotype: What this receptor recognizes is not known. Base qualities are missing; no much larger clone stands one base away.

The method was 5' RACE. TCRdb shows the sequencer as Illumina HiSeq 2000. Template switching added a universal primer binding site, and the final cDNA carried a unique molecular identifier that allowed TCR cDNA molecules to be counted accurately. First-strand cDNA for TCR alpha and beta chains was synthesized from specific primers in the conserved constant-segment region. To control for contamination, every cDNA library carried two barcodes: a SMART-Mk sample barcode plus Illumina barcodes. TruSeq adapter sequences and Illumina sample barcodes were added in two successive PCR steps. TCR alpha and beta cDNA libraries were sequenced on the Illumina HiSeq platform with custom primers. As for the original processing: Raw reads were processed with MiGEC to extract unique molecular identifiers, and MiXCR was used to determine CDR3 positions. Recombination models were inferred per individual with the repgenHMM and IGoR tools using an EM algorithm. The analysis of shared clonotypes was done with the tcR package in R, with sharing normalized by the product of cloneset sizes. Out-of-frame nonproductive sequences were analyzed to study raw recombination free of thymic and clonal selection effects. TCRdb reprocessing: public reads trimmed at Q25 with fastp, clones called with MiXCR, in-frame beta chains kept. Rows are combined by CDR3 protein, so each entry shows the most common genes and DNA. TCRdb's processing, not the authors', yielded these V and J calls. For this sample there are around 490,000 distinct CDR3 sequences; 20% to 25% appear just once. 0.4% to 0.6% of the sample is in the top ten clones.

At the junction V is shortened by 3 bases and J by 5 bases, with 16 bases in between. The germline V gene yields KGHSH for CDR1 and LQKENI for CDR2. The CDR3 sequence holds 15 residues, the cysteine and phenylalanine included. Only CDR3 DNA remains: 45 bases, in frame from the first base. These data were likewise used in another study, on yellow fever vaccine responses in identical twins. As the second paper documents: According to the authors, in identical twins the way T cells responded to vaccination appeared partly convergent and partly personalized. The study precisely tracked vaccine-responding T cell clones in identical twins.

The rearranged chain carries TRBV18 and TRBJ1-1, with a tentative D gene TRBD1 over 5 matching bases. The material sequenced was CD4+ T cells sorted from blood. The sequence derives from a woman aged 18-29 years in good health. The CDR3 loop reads CASSPREGRITEAFF. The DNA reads TGTGCCAGCTCACCCCGAGAGGGGCGGATAACTGAAGCTTTCTTT.